This T cell receptor (beta chain) was profiled in a study of blood T cell repertoires in COVID-19. Whole-study context: Sources were T cells, B-cell-depleted T cells, or PBMCs; the material itself was cDNA or gDNA.

Per the study methods: Reference gene primer amplification yielded estimated nucleated cell counts. The protocol was immunoSEQ multiplex PCR, while the TCRdb copy is restricted to in-frame clones and leaves out a portion. Clone size and the V and J calls come from that table; the DNA yielded D and trimming. The sample yields fewer than 70,000 clones, about 78% seen once. CDR3 length: 16 amino acids. With 5 bases removed from V and 10 bases from J, the gap between germline ends came to 21 bases. Germline CDR1 is MDHEN and CDR2 is SYDVKM. The V call is TRBV28, the J call TRBJ1-6, with D possibly TRBD1 on 5 matching bases. The sequence came from a human donor in a cohort sampled during active COVID-19. Sequencing used peripheral blood. The CDR3 here is CASSPRGGMGTSPLHF. The DNA of the CDR3 is TGTGCCAGCAGTCCTCGGGGGGGAATGGGTACGTCACCCCTCCACTTT.